These 18 T cell receptor beta chains came from one sample sequenced in a study of blood T cell repertoires in COVID-19. Sequencing was performed with immunoSEQ multiplex PCR; in TCRdb, only in-frame clones are kept and a portion is missing. In the table there are around 24,000 clones, approximately 80% of which are singletons. The sequencing input was peripheral blood. Source of these receptors: a man at least 80 years old with active or convalescent COVID-19.

In this sample, this clone turned up a few times. The chain combines TRBV11-2 with TRBJ2-3; D is unresolved. Germline lookup yields CDR1 SGHAT and CDR2 FQNNGV. V lost 5 bases to trimming and J lost 9 bases, with 12 bases between them. This CDR3 is 12 amino acids long. CDR3: CASSESQRTQYF. CDR3 bases: TGTGCCAGCAGCGAGAGTCAGAGGACGCAGTATTTT.

This chain joins TRBV3-1 (or the pseudogene TRBV3-2) and TRBJ1-2; perhaps TRBD1 as D (5 bases). With 1 base removed from V and 0 bases from J, the gap between germline ends came to 15 bases. The CDR3 consists of 17 residues. Germline V lookup: CDR1 LGHDT, CDR2 YNNKEL (reference sequence). CDR3 in amino acids: CASSQVGRGASNYGYTF. Here the CDR3 DNA reads TGTGCCAGCAGCCAAGTAGGTAGGGGCGCGTCTAACTATGGCTACACCTTC.

V is TRBV7-8 and J is TRBJ1-2, with 9 bases aligning to TRBD1. With V trimmed by 5 bases and J by 7 bases, 11 bases remained unmatched. Germline-derived CDR1 and CDR2 are SGHVS and FQNEAQ. The CDR3 totals 15 residues. CDR3 loop: CASSVERGTGFGYTF. Written as DNA, the CDR3 is TGTGCCAGCAGCGTAGAGAGGGGGACAGGGTTTGGCTACACCTTC. Together with reference TRBV7-8 and TRBJ1-2, the CDR3 gives the full variable domain: GAGVSQSPRYKVAKRGQDVALRCDPISGHVSLFWYQQALGQGPEFLTYFQNEAQLDKSGLPSDRFFAERPEGSVSTLKIQRTQQEDSAVYLCASSVERGTGFGYTFGSGTRLTVV.

The chain is built from TRBV5-6 and TRBJ1-6; weak D call: TRBD1 (5 bases). CDR1 SGHDT and CDR2 YYEEEE come from the germline V gene. Trimming took off 0 bases at V and 9 bases at J, with 10 bases between the two ends. The CDR3 is 14 residues long. The CDR3 loop reads CASSLVDGASPLHF. CDR3 sequence (DNA): TGTGCCAGCAGCTTGGTAGATGGGGCTTCACCCCTCCACTTT.

The chain couples TRBV15 to TRBJ2-6, with 10 bases that match TRBD1. V dropped 1 base and J dropped 3; count of bases not matched to a gene: 6. Germline assignment: CDR1 LNHNV and CDR2 YYDKDF (reference sequence). The CDR3 runs to 18 residues. The CDR3 sequence is CATSRAGQGLFGANVLTF. The CDR3 DNA is TGTGCCACCAGCAGAGCGGGACAGGGGCTCTTTGGGGCCAACGTCCTGACTTTC.

The chain carries TRBV7-2 and TRBJ2-7; 9 bases are a match to TRBD2. From germline, CDR1 is SGHTA and CDR2 FQGNSA. V was clipped by 4 bases and J by 7 bases; unmatched bases: 2. The CDR3 contains 12 residues. The CDR3 region is CASSSLAGEQYF. In nucleotides, the CDR3 is TGTGCCAGCAGCTCTCTAGCGGGGGAGCAGTACTTC.

The CDR3 sequence is CASSPPGQGGFVFRQYF. The CDR3 DNA follows: TGTGCCAGCAGCCCCCCGGGGCAGGGGGGTTTTGTATTTAGGCAGTATTTT. This chain joins TRBV5-5 and TRBJ2-3; perhaps TRBD1 as D (7 bases). The CDR3 runs to 17 residues. The V gene's germline CDR1 is SGHKS and CDR2 YYEKEE (reference sequence). V gave up 4 bases and J gave up 11 bases, with 29 bases separating them. Combining the CDR3 with reference TRBV5-5 and TRBJ2-3 gives the whole variable domain DAGVTQSPTHLIKTRGQQVTLRCSPISGHKSVSWYQQVLGQGPQFIFQYYEKEERGRGNFPDRFSARQFPNYSSELNVNALLLGDSALYLCASSPPGQGGFVFRQYFGPGTRLTVL.

The chain has TRBV13 and TRBJ1-2, with TRBD1 matching over 7 bases. The CDR3 runs 14 residues. Germline loops: CDR1 PRHDT, CDR2 FYEKMQ (reference sequence). The trim removed 1 base at V and 7 bases at J, leaving 6 bases unmatched. This CDR3 reads CASSLVDRESGYTF. The DNA for the CDR3 is TGTGCCAGCAGCTTAGTCGACAGGGAGTCTGGCTACACCTTC.

The chain carries TRBV29-1 and TRBJ1-6; perhaps TRBD1 as D (5 bases). The CDR3 length is 15 residues. V lost 6 bases to trimming and J lost 7 bases, with 19 bases between them. CDR1 and CDR2 from the germline V gene are SQVTM and ANQGSEA. The CDR3 coding sequence is TGCAGCGTCAGAAACGGTTCAGGGTGGAATTCACCCCTCCACTTT. Protein: CSVRNGSGWNSPLHF.

J is TRBJ2-1 and V is TRBV29-1; 9 nucleotides match TRBD1. The CDR3 is made up of 15 amino acids. Germline lookup yields CDR1 SQVTM and CDR2 ANQGSEA. Unmatched junction bases numbered 10, after V lost 6 bases and J lost 4 bases. The CDR3 DNA follows: TGCAGCGTGTGGACCCCCGGGACAGGGTACAATGAGCAGTTCTTC. As protein: CSVWTPGTGYNEQFF.

The chain is built from TRBV2 and TRBJ2-7; D possibly corresponds to TRBD1 (6 bases). The germline V gene encodes CDR1 SNHLY and CDR2 FYNNEI. V was pared by 0 bases and J by 2 bases, with 8 bases between. The CDR3 length is 14 residues. The CDR3 loop is CASSEATGTYEQYF. In nucleotides, the CDR3 is TGTGCCAGCAGTGAAGCGACAGGAACCTACGAGCAGTACTTC.

The chain is built from TRBV19 and TRBJ1-1; perhaps TRBD1 as D (6 bases). CDR1 is LNHDA and CDR2 is SQIVND in the germline V gene (reference sequence). This CDR3 comprises 14 residues. The V end was cut by 3 bases, the J end by 1 base, with 9 bases between. The DNA of the CDR3 is TGTGCCAGTAGTATCCAGACAGGGAACACTGAAGCTTTCTTT. Translation gives CASSIQTGNTEAFF.

This clone was detected once. The chain employs TRBV12-3 or TRBV12-4 and TRBJ1-2; the D is unclear. V lost 5 bases to trimming and J lost 5 bases, with 12 bases between them. CDR3 length equals 13 residues. CDR3 protein: CASSVVRLYGYTF. CDR3 DNA: TGTGCCAGCAGTGTCGTCCGTCTTTATGGCTACACCTTC.

The rearrangement joins TRBV7-2 to TRBJ1-5; 7 bases are shared with TRBD1. Germline lookup yields CDR1 SGHTA and CDR2 FQGNSA. The trim removed 1 base at V and 7 bases at J, leaving 7 bases unmatched. This CDR3 contains 15 residues. The CDR3 DNA follows: TGTGCCAGCAGCTTAGAACAGGGGCGCAGGCAGCCCCAGCATTTT. Translating it yields CASSLEQGRRQPQHF.

The gene calls are TRBV5-1 and TRBJ2-7; D gene ambiguous. Germline loops: CDR1 SGHRS, CDR2 YFSETQ. V lost 1 base to trimming and J lost 4 bases, with 6 bases between them. The CDR3 spans 12 residues. CDR3 DNA sequence: TGCGCCAGCAGCTTGTACGGGTACGAGCAGTACTTC. Amino acids: CASSLYGYEQYF.

This chain connects TRBV6-4 to TRBJ2-3, with D perhaps TRBD1 (6 bases). Germline lookup yields CDR1 MRHNA and CDR2 SNTAGT. This CDR3 is built from 13 residues. V dropped 8 bases and J dropped 2 bases, with 11 bases sitting between them. CDR3 amino acids: CASSRTDTDTQYF. In DNA, the CDR3 is TGTGCCAGCTCCCGGACAGACACAGATACGCAGTATTTT.

This sequence joins TRBV5-4 and TRBJ2-7, with 11 bases fitting TRBD1. With 4 bases clipped from V and 4 bases from J, the junction kept 7 bases outside the gene matches. The CDR3 runs to 15 residues. Germline V gene data show CDR1 as SGHNT and CDR2 as YYREEE (reference sequence). The CDR3 region is CASSAWTGGYYEQYF. DNA for the CDR3: TGTGCCAGCAGCGCCTGGACAGGGGGCTATTACGAGCAGTACTTC.

This chain links TRBV6-2 or TRBV6-3 with TRBJ2-4; TRBD2 matches 7 bases. CDR1 and CDR2 (germline): MNHEY, SVGEGT. The V gene end was trimmed by 1 base and the J gene end by 0 bases; junction bases not matched to a gene: 12. There are 19 residues in the CDR3. The CDR3 protein is CASSYLPTSPWIAKNIQYF. The CDR3 DNA is TGTGCCAGCAGTTACTTACCGACTAGCCCATGGATAGCCAAAAACATTCAGTACTTC.